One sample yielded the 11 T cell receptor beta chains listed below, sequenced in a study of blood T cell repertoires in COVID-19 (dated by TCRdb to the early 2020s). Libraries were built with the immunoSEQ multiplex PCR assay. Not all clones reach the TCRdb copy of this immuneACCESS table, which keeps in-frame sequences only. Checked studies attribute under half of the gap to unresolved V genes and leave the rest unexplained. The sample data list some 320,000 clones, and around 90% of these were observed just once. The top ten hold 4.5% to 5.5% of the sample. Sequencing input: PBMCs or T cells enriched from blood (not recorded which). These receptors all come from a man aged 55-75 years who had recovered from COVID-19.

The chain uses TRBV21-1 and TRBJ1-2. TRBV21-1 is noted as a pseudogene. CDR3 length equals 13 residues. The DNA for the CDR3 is TGTGCCAGCAGCAAAGGTAGTGGTAAGGGCTACACCTTC. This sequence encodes CASSKGSGKGYTF.

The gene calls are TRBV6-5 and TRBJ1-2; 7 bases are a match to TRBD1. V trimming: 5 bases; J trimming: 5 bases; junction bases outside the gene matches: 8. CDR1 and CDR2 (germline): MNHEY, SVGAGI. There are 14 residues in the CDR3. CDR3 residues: CASSTSRGWYGYTF. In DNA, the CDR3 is TGTGCCAGCAGTACCAGCAGGGGGTGGTATGGCTACACCTTC.

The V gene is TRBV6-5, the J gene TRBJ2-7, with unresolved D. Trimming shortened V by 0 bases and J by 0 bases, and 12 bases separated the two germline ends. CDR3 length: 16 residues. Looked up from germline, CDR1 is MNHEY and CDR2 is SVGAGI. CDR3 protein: CASSYSIITSSYEQYF. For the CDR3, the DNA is TGTGCCAGCAGTTACTCGATTATAACGAGCTCCTACGAGCAGTACTTC.

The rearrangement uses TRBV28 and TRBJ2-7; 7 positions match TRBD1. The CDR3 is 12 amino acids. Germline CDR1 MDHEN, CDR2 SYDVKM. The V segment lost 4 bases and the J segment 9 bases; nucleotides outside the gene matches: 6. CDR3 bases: TGTGCCAGCAGTTCGACAGGGAATGGGCAGTACTTC. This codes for CASSSTGNGQYF.

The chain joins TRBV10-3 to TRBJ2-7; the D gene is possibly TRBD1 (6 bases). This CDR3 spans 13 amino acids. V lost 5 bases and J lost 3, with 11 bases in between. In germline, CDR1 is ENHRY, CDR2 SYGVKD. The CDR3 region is CAISRQGSYEQYF. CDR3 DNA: TGTGCCATCAGTCGTCAGGGGAGCTACGAGCAGTACTTC.

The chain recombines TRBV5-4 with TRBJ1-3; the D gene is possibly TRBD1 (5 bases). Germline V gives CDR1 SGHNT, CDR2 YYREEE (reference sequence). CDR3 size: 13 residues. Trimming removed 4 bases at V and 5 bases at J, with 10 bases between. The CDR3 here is CASSPDTRNTIYF. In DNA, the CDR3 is TGTGCCAGCAGCCCGGACACGAGAAACACCATATATTTT.

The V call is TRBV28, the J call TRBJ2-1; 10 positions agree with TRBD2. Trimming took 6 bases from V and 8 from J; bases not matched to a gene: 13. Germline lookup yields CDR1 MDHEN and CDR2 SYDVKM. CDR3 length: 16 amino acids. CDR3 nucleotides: TGTGCCAGCAGCCTCCTAGCGGGGGCCACCGCGGATGAGCAGTTCTTC. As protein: CASSLLAGATADEQFF.

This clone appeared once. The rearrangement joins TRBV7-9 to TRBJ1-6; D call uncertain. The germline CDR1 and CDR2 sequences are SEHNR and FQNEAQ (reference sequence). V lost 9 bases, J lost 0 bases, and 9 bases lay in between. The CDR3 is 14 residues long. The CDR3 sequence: CASAASSYNSPLHF. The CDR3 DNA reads TGTGCCAGTGCAGCGAGCTCCTATAATTCACCCCTCCACTTT.

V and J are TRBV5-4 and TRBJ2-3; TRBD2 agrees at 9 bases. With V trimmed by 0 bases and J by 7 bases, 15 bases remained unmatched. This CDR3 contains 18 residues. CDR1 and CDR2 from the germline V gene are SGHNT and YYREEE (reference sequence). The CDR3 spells CASSLASPVLAGSNTQYF. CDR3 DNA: TGTGCCAGCAGCTTGGCTTCGCCAGTACTAGCGGGCTCGAATACGCAGTATTTT.

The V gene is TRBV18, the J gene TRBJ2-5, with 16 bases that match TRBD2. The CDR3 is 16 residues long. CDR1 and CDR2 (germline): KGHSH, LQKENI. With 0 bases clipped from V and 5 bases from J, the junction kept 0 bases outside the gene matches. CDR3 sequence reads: CASSPPGLAGGETQYF. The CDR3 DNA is TGTGCCAGCTCACCACCGGGACTAGCGGGAGGGGAGACCCAGTACTTC. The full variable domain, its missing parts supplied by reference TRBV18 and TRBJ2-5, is NAGVMQNPRHLVRRRGQEARLRCSPMKGHSHVYWYRQLPEEGLKFMVYLQKENIIDESGMPKERFSAEFPKEGPSILRIQQVVRGDSAAYFCASSPPGLAGGETQYFGPGTRLLVL.

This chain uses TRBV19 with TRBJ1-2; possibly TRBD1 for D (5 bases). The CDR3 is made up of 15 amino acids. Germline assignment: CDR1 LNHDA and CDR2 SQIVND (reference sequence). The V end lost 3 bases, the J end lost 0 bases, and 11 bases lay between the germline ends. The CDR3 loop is CASSIGSGTNYGYTF. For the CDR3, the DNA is TGTGCCAGTAGTATCGGGTCAGGGACTAACTATGGCTACACCTTC.